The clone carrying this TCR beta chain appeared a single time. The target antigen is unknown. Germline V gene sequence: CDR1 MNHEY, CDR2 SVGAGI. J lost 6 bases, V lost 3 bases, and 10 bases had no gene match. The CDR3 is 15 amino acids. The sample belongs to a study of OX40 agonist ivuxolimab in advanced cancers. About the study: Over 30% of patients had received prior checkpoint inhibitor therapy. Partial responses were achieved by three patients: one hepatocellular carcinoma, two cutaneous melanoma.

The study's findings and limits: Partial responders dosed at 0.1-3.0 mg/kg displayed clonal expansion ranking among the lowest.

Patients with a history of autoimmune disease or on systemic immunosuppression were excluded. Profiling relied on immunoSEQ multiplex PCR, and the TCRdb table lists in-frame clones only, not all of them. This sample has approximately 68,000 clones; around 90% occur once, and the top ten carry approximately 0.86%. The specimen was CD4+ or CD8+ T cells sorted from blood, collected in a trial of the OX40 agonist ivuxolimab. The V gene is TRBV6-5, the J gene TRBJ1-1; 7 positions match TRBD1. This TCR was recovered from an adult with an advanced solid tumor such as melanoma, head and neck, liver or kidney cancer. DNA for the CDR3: TGTGCCAGCAGTTATCGCGGGAAGGGGGCATCTGAAGCTTTCTTT. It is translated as CASSYRGKGASEAFF.